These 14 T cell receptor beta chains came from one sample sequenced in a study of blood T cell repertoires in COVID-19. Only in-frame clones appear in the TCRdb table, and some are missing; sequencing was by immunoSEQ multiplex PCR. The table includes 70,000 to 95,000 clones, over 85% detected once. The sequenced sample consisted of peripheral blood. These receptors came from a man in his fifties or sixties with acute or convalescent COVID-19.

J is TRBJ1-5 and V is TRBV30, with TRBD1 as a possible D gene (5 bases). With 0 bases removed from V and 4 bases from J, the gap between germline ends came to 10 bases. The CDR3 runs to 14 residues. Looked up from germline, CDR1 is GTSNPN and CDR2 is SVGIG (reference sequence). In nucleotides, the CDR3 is TGTGCCTGGAGTGTAAACAGGATAAATCAGCCCCAGCATTTT. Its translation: CAWSVNRINQPQHF.

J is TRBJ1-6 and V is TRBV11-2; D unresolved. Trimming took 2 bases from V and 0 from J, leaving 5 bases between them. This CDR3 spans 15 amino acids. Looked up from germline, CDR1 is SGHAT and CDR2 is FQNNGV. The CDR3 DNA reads TGTGCCAGCAGCTTAATAGTCTCCTATAATTCACCCCTCCACTTT. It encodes CASSLIVSYNSPLHF.

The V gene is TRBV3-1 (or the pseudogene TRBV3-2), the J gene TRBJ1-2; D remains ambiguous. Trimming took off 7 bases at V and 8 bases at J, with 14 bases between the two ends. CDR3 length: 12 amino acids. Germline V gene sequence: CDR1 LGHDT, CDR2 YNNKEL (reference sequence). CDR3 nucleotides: TGTGCCAGCAACTCTCTCGGACTGGGCTACACCTTC. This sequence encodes CASNSLGLGYTF.

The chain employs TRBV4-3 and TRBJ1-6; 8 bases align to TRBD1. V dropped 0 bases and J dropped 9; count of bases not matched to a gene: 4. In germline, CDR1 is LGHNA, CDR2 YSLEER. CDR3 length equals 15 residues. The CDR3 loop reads CASSQEGGQGSPLHF. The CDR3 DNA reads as TGCGCCAGCAGCCAAGAAGGAGGACAGGGTTCACCCCTCCACTTT.

CDR3 DNA sequence: TGTGCCAGCAGCATGGGACAGGGAAATGAAAAACTGTTTTTT. Protein sequence: CASSMGQGNEKLFF. The gene calls are TRBV7-2 and TRBJ1-4; 9 bases line up with TRBD1. The junction had 3 bases not matched to a gene; V was cut back by 5 bases and J by 5 bases. The CDR3 is 14 amino acids. CDR1 and CDR2 (germline): SGHTA, FQGNSA.

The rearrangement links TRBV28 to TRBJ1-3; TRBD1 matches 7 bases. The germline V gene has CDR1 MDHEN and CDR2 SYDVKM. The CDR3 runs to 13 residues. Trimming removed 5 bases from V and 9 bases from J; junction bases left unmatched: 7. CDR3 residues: CASSPGQPVTIYF. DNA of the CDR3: TGTGCCAGCAGTCCGGGACAGCCGGTCACCATATATTTT.

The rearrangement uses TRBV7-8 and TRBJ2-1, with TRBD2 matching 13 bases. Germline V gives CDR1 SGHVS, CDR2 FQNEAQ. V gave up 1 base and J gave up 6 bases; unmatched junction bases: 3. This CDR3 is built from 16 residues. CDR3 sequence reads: CASSLGTSGSGNEQFF. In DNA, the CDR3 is TGTGCCAGCAGCTTAGGGACTAGCGGGAGTGGCAATGAGCAGTTCTTC.

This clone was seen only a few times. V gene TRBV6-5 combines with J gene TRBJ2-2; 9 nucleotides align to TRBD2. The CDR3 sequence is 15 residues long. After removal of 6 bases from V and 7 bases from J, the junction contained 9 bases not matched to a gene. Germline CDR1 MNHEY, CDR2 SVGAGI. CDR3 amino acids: CASSQPRGGFGELFF. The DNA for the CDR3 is TGTGCCAGCAGCCAGCCGCGGGGGGGCTTCGGGGAGCTGTTTTTT.

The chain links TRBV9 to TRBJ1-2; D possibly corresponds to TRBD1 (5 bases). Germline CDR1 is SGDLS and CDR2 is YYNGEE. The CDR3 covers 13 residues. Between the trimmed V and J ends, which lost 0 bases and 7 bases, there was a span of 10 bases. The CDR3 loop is CASSVGQGSGYTF. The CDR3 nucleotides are TGTGCCAGCAGCGTAGGCCAGGGAAGTGGCTACACCTTC.

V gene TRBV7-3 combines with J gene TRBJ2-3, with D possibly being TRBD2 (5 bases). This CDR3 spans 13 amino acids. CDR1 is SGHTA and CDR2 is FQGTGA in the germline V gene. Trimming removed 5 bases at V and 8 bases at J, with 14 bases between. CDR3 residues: CASSQGSSGTQYF. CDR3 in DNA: TGTGCCAGCAGCCAAGGGAGCTCGGGTACGCAGTATTTT.

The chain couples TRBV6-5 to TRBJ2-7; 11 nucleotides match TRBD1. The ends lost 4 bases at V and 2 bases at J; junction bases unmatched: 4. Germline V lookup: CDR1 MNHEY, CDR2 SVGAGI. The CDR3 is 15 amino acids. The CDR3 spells CASSSRTGGAYEQYV. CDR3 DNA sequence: TGTGCCAGCAGTTCACGGACAGGGGGCGCCTACGAGCAGTACGTC.

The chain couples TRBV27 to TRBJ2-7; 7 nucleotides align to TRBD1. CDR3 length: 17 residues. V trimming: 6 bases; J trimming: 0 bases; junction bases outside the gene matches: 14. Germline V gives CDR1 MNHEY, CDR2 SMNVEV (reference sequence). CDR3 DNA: TGTGCCAGCAGCCGACAGGGTGCGGTTAAGGGCTCCTACGAGCAGTACTTC. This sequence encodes CASSRQGAVKGSYEQYF.

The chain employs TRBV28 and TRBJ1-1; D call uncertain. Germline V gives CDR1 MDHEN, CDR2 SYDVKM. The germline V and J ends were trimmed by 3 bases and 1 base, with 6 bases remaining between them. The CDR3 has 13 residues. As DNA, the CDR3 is TGTGCCAGCAGTTTGAACAGGAACACTGAAGCTTTCTTT. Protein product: CASSLNRNTEAFF.

The CDR3 loop reads CASSLGGAGDFEQYF. The CDR3 nucleotides read TGTGCCAGCAGTTTGGGGGGTGCGGGCGACTTCGAGCAGTACTTC. The V and J genes are TRBV27 and TRBJ2-7, with TRBD2 as a possible D gene (6 bases). In germline, CDR1 is MNHEY, CDR2 SMNVEV (reference sequence). The CDR3 extends over 15 amino acids. Trimming shortened V by 3 bases and J by 6 bases, and 18 bases separated the two germline ends.